This TCR beta chain stems from a study of CD8 T cells in Susac syndrome. Study results and limitations: The study's TCR sequencing and HLA analysis drew on a certain number of individuals. That number was acknowledged as relatively small.

Random hexamers were used to reverse transcribe roughly 0.45 to 1 ug of RNA. Amplification of TCR beta CDR3 used immunoSEQ multiplex PCR across 54 Vbeta and 13 Jbeta. TCRdb independently ran MiXCR on the immunoSEQ multiplex PCR reads; one entry per CDR3 protein. This table holds around 200,000 distinct CDR3 sequences, 95% found once. The ends lost 3 bases at V and 6 bases at J; junction bases unmatched: 4. The CDR3 loop spans 14 amino acids. Turning to this clonotype: What it binds is not known.

The chain recombines TRBV12-3 or TRBV12-4 with TRBJ2-1; 8 nucleotides align to TRBD1. The sequence came from a human donor with multiple sclerosis. The sample was CD4+ T cells from PBMCs. The CDR3 DNA sequence: TGTGCCAGCAGTTTTGGGACAGGCTCCAATGAGCAGTTCTTC. The encoded protein is CASSFGTGSNEQFF.